This is a list of T cell receptor beta chains from one sample in a study of CD8 T cells in ankylosing spondylitis. TCRdb re-analysed the 5' RACE reads in MiXCR, keeping a single row per CDR3 protein. The data hold just over 150,000 distinct CDR3 sequences, with 15% to 20% observed a single time. Sequencing was carried out using blood, either unsorted or a sorted T cell fraction (not recorded which). These receptors were taken from a male donor with ankylosing spondylitis or in good health (not recorded which). Both conserved end residues are part of each CDR3. The D gene is left open where the match is weak. Clone size appears in some rows only: once, few, many, or a class for an expanded clone.

d_call,clone_size,j_call,v_call,cdr3_aa,cdr3_nt
TRBD1,many,TRBJ2-3,TRBV6-2/TRBV6-3,CASSPYSGTGRTDTQYF,TGTGCCAGCAGCCCTTATTCCGGGACAGGGAGGACAGATACGCAGTATTTT
-,-,TRBJ2-7,TRBV3-1,CASSHWTITSEQYF,TGTGCCAGCAGCCACTGGACTATAACGAGCGAGCAGTACTTC
TRBD2,few,TRBJ2-3,TRBV10-2,CASTLAGSTDTQYF,TGCGCCAGCACCCTAGCGGGCAGCACAGATACGCAGTATTTT
-,few,TRBJ2-7,TRBV4-1,CASSPGIGSNEQYF,TGCGCCAGCAGCCCTGGGATTGGTTCTAACGAGCAGTACTTC
-,-,TRBJ1-2,TRBV4-1,CASSQDFNGYTF,TGCGCCAGCAGCCAAGACTTCAATGGCTACACCTTC
-,many,TRBJ2-5,TRBV5-1,CASRDPGQRETQYF,TGCGCCAGCAGAGATCCGGGACAAAGAGAGACCCAGTACTTC
TRBD1,few,TRBJ2-5,TRBV11-3,CASSPLDRVETQYF,TGTGCCAGCAGCCCACTCGACAGGGTTGAGACCCAGTACTTC
TRBD1,-,TRBJ2-7,TRBV5-4,CASSLEETGYEQYF,TGTGCCAGCAGCTTGGAGGAGACAGGGTACGAGCAGTACTTC
-,many,TRBJ2-2,TRBV11-2,CASSSDSGELFF,TGTGCCAGCAGTTCCGACTCCGGGGAGCTGTTTTTT
-,-,TRBJ2-1,TRBV2,CASSDFPGRDEQFF,TGTGCCAGCAGCGACTTCCCGGGAAGGGATGAGCAGTTCTTC
-,many,TRBJ2-1,TRBV4-2,CASSRTADEQFF,TGTGCCAGCAGCCGGACTGCGGATGAGCAGTTCTTC
-,-,TRBJ1-1,TRBV20-1,CSANRMNTEAFF,TGCAGTGCTAACAGGATGAACACTGAAGCTTTCTTT
TRBD2,few,TRBJ2-1,TRBV29-1,CSVEDPTSGGYNEQFF,TGCAGCGTTGAAGATCCTACTAGCGGGGGCTACAATGAGCAGTTCTTC
-,many,TRBJ2-1,TRBV6-2/TRBV6-3,CASSYSFGPTLQFF,TGTGCCAGCAGTTACTCATTCGGGCCGACGCTCCAGTTCTTC
TRBD1,-,TRBJ2-1,TRBV7-8,CASSGRQGYNEQFF,TGTGCCAGCAGCGGCCGACAGGGGTACAATGAGCAGTTCTTC
TRBD2,many,TRBJ2-7,TRBV28,CASSPGLAGHEQYF,TGTGCCAGCAGTCCCGGTTTAGCGGGCCACGAGCAGTACTTC
TRBD1,few,TRBJ1-2,TRBV29-1,CSVDSVGQGIGYTF,TGCAGCGTTGACAGTGTGGGACAGGGTATCGGCTACACCTTC
TRBD1,-,TRBJ1-1,TRBV5-1,CASSAGTGATEAFF,TGCGCCAGCAGCGCCGGGACAGGGGCCACTGAAGCTTTCTTT
TRBD1,many,TRBJ2-1,TRBV5-1,CASSLGGDSYNEQFF,TGCGCCAGCAGCTTAGGGGGCGATTCCTACAATGAGCAGTTCTTC
TRBD2,many,TRBJ2-3,TRBV10-3,CAIRSDSGYTDTQYF,TGTGCCATCAGATCTGATAGCGGGTACACAGATACGCAGTATTTT
TRBD2,-,TRBJ2-7,TRBV6-1,CATLRGRPGGEQYF,TGTGCCACCCTCCGGGGGAGGCCCGGGGGGGAGCAGTACTTC
TRBD1,-,TRBJ2-7,TRBV6-1,CASSELTGPRNEQYF,TGTGCCAGCAGTGAATTGACAGGGCCAAGGAACGAGCAGTACTTC
-,many,TRBJ2-5,TRBV5-1,CASSLGREETQYF,TGCGCCAGCAGCTTGGGCAGGGAAGAGACCCAGTACTTC
TRBD2,-,TRBJ2-2,TRBV6-1,CASRASGAEGTGELFF,TGTGCCAGCAGGGCTAGCGGGGCGGAAGGCACCGGGGAGCTGTTTTTT
-,-,TRBJ1-2,TRBV27,CASSKYQYYGYTF,TGTGCCAGCAGCAAATATCAGTACTATGGCTACACCTTC
-,many,TRBJ1-2,TRBV5-1,CASSLGSTSDNYGYTF,TGCGCCAGCAGCTTGGGATCGACGAGTGATAACTATGGCTACACCTTC
TRBD2,many,TRBJ2-3,TRBV19,CASSTGLAGLTDTQYF,TGTGCCAGTAGTACCGGACTAGCGGGACTCACAGATACGCAGTATTTT
TRBD2,many,TRBJ2-5,TRBV20-1,CSASLAGVEETQYF,TGCAGTGCTTCCCTCGCGGGAGTAGAAGAGACCCAGTACTTC
TRBD2,few,TRBJ2-7,TRBV5-1,CASSPGLAGGEQYF,TGCGCCAGCAGCCCGGGACTAGCGGGAGGCGAGCAGTACTTC
-,many,TRBJ2-3,TRBV7-2,CASSFLGATDTQYF,TGTGCCAGCAGCTTTCTAGGAGCCACAGATACGCAGTATTTT
-,few,TRBJ2-5,TRBV20-1,CSARADAGRLETQYF,TGCAGTGCTAGAGCGGACGCGGGGCGGCTGGAGACCCAGTACTTC
-,few,TRBJ1-1,TRBV18,CASSPLAENTEAFF,TGTGCCAGCTCACCGTTGGCAGAGAACACTGAAGCTTTCTTT
-,-,TRBJ2-3,TRBV7-3,CASSLQTRDTDTQYF,TGTGCCAGCAGCCTGCAGACTAGGGACACAGATACGCAGTATTTT
-,-,TRBJ1-6,TRBV2,CASRPFEQGSPLHF,TGTGCCAGCAGGCCATTTGAACAGGGATCACCCCTCCACTTT
TRBD1,few,TRBJ2-7,TRBV12-3/TRBV12-4,CASSLDGTGPYEQYF,TGTGCCAGCAGTCTCGATGGGACAGGGCCCTACGAGCAGTACTTC
TRBD2,-,TRBJ2-3,TRBV7-9,CASSLAPQAGFQYF,TGTGCCAGCAGCTTAGCCCCTCAAGCGGGGTTTCAGTATTTT
-,-,TRBJ2-1,TRBV29-1,CSVDREGYGEQFF,TGCAGCGTGGACAGAGAAGGGTATGGTGAGCAGTTCTTC
TRBD2,many,TRBJ2-7,TRBV6-5,CASSLRLAGGPFDEQYF,TGTGCCAGCAGTTTGCGACTAGCGGGAGGGCCTTTCGACGAGCAGTACTTC
TRBD1,-,TRBJ1-1,TRBV29-1,CSVGYRGATEAFF,TGCAGCGTTGGATACAGGGGAGCCACTGAAGCTTTCTTT
TRBD2,few,TRBJ2-7,TRBV5-1,CASSLDGRGSSYEQYF,TGCGCCAGCAGCTTGGACGGGAGGGGTAGTTCCTACGAGCAGTACTTC
-,-,TRBJ2-2,TRBV11-2,CASSLRGVAGELFF,TGTGCCAGCAGCTTAAGGGGGGTCGCCGGGGAGCTGTTTTTT
-,few,TRBJ2-5,TRBV6-5,CASLGETQYF,TGTGCCAGTTTGGGGGAGACCCAGTACTTC
-,-,TRBJ1-5,TRBV12-5,CASGSPPYSNQPQHF,TGTGCTAGTGGATCCCCCCCTTATAGCAATCAGCCCCAGCATTTT
-,few,TRBJ2-5,TRBV3-1,CASSQDHGESAAQYF,TGTGCCAGCAGCCAAGATCACGGGGAGTCGGCGGCCCAGTACTTC
TRBD1,many,TRBJ1-1,TRBV5-1,CASSFTGQGGEAFF,TGCGCCAGCAGCTTTACGGGACAGGGGGGTGAAGCTTTCTTT
-,-,TRBJ1-1,TRBV7-6,CASSLGRGAEAFF,TGTGCCAGCAGCTTAGGTCGGGGAGCTGAAGCTTTCTTT
-,-,TRBJ2-1,TRBV6-6,CASSQDGYNEQFF,TGTGCCAGCAGCCAGGACGGATACAATGAGCAGTTCTTC
-,-,TRBJ1-1,TRBV19,CASKAGVGRTEAFF,TGTGCCAGTAAAGCAGGGGTCGGGCGGACTGAAGCTTTCTTT
TRBD2,many,TRBJ2-3,TRBV2,CASNPSGGTDTQYF,TGTGCCAGCAACCCTAGCGGGGGCACAGATACGCAGTATTTT
-,-,TRBJ2-2,TRBV6-5,CASSVRPLVPNTGELFF,TGTGCCAGCAGTGTCCGCCCCCTTGTCCCGAACACCGGGGAGCTGTTTTTT
-,-,TRBJ1-1,TRBV5-6,CASSRGFAEAFF,TGTGCCAGCAGCCGGGGGTTCGCTGAAGCTTTCTTT
TRBD2,many,TRBJ2-7,TRBV3-1,CASSHSGGRAHVEQYF,TGTGCCAGCAGCCATTCGGGCGGGAGGGCCCATGTGGAGCAGTACTTC
TRBD2,many,TRBJ2-1,TRBV20-1,CSAPSGTSGRYYNEQFF,TGCAGTGCTCCATCCGGGACTAGCGGGAGATACTACAATGAGCAGTTCTTC
-,few,TRBJ1-5,TRBV10-3,CAISRAQPQHF,TGTGCCATCAGTAGGGCTCAGCCCCAGCATTTT
-,-,TRBJ2-5,TRBV11-2,CASSLETHPETQYF,TGTGCCAGCAGCTTAGAGACCCATCCAGAGACCCAGTACTTC
TRBD1,many,TRBJ1-2,TRBV5-1,CASMSAAGGYGYTF,TGCGCCAGCATGTCTGCTGCAGGGGGCTATGGCTACACCTTC
-,-,TRBJ1-2,TRBV2,CASSRVIYGYTF,TGTGCCAGCAGTAGGGTCATCTATGGCTACACCTTC
-,few,TRBJ2-1,TRBV6-2/TRBV6-3,CASSYLRAVHNEQFF,TGTGCCAGCAGTTACCTGAGGGCTGTCCACAATGAGCAGTTCTTC
-,few,TRBJ2-7,TRBV20-1,CSASGSYEQYF,TGCAGTGCAAGCGGCTCCTACGAGCAGTACTTC